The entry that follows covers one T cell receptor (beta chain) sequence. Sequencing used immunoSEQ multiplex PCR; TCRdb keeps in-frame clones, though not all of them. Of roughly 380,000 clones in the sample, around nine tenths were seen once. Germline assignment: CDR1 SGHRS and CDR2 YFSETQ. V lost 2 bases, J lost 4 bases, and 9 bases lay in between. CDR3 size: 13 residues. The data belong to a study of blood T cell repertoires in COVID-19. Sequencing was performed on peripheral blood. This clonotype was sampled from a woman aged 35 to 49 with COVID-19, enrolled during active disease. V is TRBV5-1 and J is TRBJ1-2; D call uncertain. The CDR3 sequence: CASSFEQFYGYTF. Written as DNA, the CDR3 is TGCGCCAGCAGCTTCGAACAGTTCTATGGCTACACCTTC.